The present TCR beta chain was sequenced within a study of OX40 agonist ivuxolimab in advanced cancers. Overall study context: The dose of intravenous ivuxolimab that patients received every 2 weeks ranged from 0.01 to 10 mg/kg. Partial responses were observed in three patients, of whom one had hepatocellular carcinoma and two had cutaneous melanoma.

Generated by immunoSEQ multiplex PCR, the TCRdb table keeps only in-frame clones and is missing some. Of approximately 47,000 clones in the sample, roughly 90% were seen once. CDR1 and CDR2 from the germline V gene are MGHRA and YSYEKL. V lost 0 bases to trimming and J lost 3 bases, with 14 bases between them. This CDR3 has 17 residues. Sequenced here: CD4+ or CD8+ T cells sorted from blood, sampled in a trial of the OX40 agonist ivuxolimab. The genes are TRBV4-1 and TRBJ2-2, with D hard to call. The receptor was isolated from an adult with an advanced solid tumor such as melanoma, head and neck, liver or kidney cancer. The chain's CDR3 is CASSQEVGQVYTGELFF. CDR3 DNA: TGCGCCAGCAGCCAAGAAGTAGGTCAGGTGTACACCGGGGAGCTGTTTTTT.